The sequence of this TCR beta chain was determined in a study of control samples from healthy donors and cancer patients. V lost 1 base and J 0 bases, leaving 11 bases between the germline ends. This CDR3 region has 16 residues. Germline V gives CDR1 MNHNS, CDR2 SASEGT. TCRdb's table, derived via immunoSEQ multiplex PCR, lists solely in-frame clones and lacks some. This sample has 20,000 to 30,000 clones, with around 83% found just once. Sequences were obtained from PBMCs. The J gene is TRBJ2-3, the V gene TRBV6-1; D unresolved. This receptor was obtained from a man aged 55 to 70 with colorectal cancer. CDR3 sequence (DNA): TGTGCCAGCAGTGAAGGTCCAGCGCCTAGCACAGATACGCAGTATTTT. Its protein product is CASSEGPAPSTDTQYF.